This T cell receptor beta chain was found in a study of shared clonotypes between healthy human individuals. Researchers divided each subset's genomic DNA evenly across several immunoSEQ plates. Sequencing used immunoSEQ multiplex PCR; TCRdb keeps in-frame clones, though not all of them. The sample holds roughly 1,500,000 clones, around 98.5% seen once. Trimming stripped 2 bases from V and 10 bases from J, with 11 bases between. This CDR3 has 13 residues. Germline CDR1 reads SGHDN; CDR2 reads FVKESK. The chain combines TRBV14 with TRBJ1-4; D unclear. The sample taken for sequencing was naive CD4+ T cells sorted from blood. Subset specified: CD45RA+ positively selected. The sequence was obtained from a man aged 30-40 years in good health. CDR3 DNA: TGTGCCAGCAGCCAACTACATAGTCTAAAACTGTTTTTT. Translating gives CASSQLHSLKLFF.